Below, 18 T cell receptor beta chains from the same sample are listed, as sequenced in a study of cytomegalovirus exposure and HLA in healthy donors (TCRdb year 2017). Libraries were prepared through the immunoSEQ multiplex PCR assay. For the multiplex PCR, a mixture combining 60 forward primers for TCR Vbeta segments and 13 reverse primers for TCR Jbeta segments was used. Here the immuneACCESS table is served through TCRdb, limited to in-frame sequences with V and J called. Missing clones are a known gap in these copies; in checked studies unresolved V genes cover under half, and the rest lacks a known reason. This sample has over 50,000 clones in its table, and 89% of those were observed once. Clones ranked in the top ten supply less than 1.6% of the sample. The specimen sequenced was PBMCs. These receptors came from a man younger than 45 in good health and CMV-seropositive.

The chain couples TRBV7-9 to TRBJ2-7, with 7 nucleotides matching TRBD2. Looked up from germline, CDR1 is SEHNR and CDR2 is FQNEAQ (reference sequence). Trimming took 2 bases from V and 3 from J; bases not matched to a gene: 7. The CDR3 length is 15 residues. The CDR3 nucleotides are TGTGCCAGCAGCTTACACGGCGGGAGCAGCTACGAGCAGTACTTC. Protein: CASSLHGGSSYEQYF.

The gene calls are TRBV13 and TRBJ2-2; 8 positions agree with TRBD2. V was clipped by 5 bases and J by 5 bases; unmatched bases: 10. The CDR3 is 16 residues long. Per germline, CDR1 PRHDT and CDR2 FYEKMQ (reference sequence). The CDR3 sequence: CASSSQRELGTGELFF. The DNA for the CDR3 is TGTGCCAGCAGCAGCCAGCGGGAGTTGGGTACCGGGGAGCTGTTTTTT.

The rearrangement links TRBV27 to TRBJ2-3, with TRBD2 identical over 14 bases. The V gene's germline CDR1 is MNHEY and CDR2 SMNVEV (reference sequence). The CDR3 totals 14 residues. The V and J ends lost 8 bases and 4 bases, in that order; junction bases with no gene match: 2. The CDR3: CASGTSGSPDTQYF. The CDR3 region has the DNA TGTGCCAGCGGGACTAGCGGGAGCCCAGATACGCAGTATTTT.

This rearrangement joins TRBV4-2 to TRBJ2-3; the D gene is possibly TRBD2 (5 bases). The CDR3 contains 17 residues. CDR1 and CDR2 (germline): LGHNA, YNFKEQ. V lost 0 bases to trimming and J lost 0 bases, with 13 bases between them. CDR3 sequence reads: CASSQDLRVPSTDTQYF. The CDR3, as DNA: TGTGCCAGCAGCCAAGATCTGCGGGTACCTAGCACAGATACGCAGTATTTT.

Turning to this clone: The germline gene is not matched at one end of the junction; a read error may be the cause. The chain carries TRBV7-3 and TRBJ1-1; D remains ambiguous. The CDR3 length is 13 residues. Germline V gives CDR1 SGHTA, CDR2 FQGTGA. The CDR3 nucleotides read TGTGCCAGCAGCTCGGGTGTGAAGACTGAAGCTTTCTTT. Translation: CASSSGVKTEAFF.

The genes are TRBV9 and TRBJ1-1, with D hard to call. The V gene's germline CDR1 is SGDLS and CDR2 YYNGEE. The CDR3 has 15 amino acids. V shed 0 bases and J shed 3 bases, with 12 bases lying between them. CDR3 nucleotide sequence: TGTGCCAGCAGCGTAGCCGTGGGAGCGGACACTGAAGCTTTCTTT. Its protein is CASSVAVGADTEAFF.

The DNA for the CDR3 is TGTGCCTGGAGTGGAATTTACCCCAGGGTTCTGGATGAGCAGTTCTTC. Its protein is CAWSGIYPRVLDEQFF. This rearrangement joins TRBV30 to TRBJ2-1; D is possibly TRBD1 (5 bases). Germline V lookup: CDR1 GTSNPN, CDR2 SVGIG (reference sequence). Trimming pared 1 base from V and 8 bases from J, leaving 21 bases between. This CDR3 is 16 amino acids long.

The chain combines TRBV21-1 with TRBJ2-3; the table's D call of TRBD1 was not tested on the DNA. TRBV21-1 is annotated as a pseudogene. CDR3 length: 14 residues. The CDR3 is CASKEDRGLETQYF. In nucleotides, the CDR3 is TGTGCCAGCAAGGAGGACAGGGGGCTTGAGACGCAGTATTTT.

The J gene is TRBJ1-1, the V gene TRBV11-1; unclear D gene. CDR1 SGHAT and CDR2 FQDESV come from the germline V gene (reference sequence). V was clipped by 7 bases and J by 1 base, with 10 bases between them. CDR3 length: 13 amino acids. Written as DNA, the CDR3 is TGTGCCAGCAAGAGACTGAAGAACACTGAAGCTTTCTTT. Translating gives CASKRLKNTEAFF. The complete variable domain, with remaining parts taken from reference TRBV11-1 and TRBJ1-1, reads EAEVAQSPRYKITEKSQAVAFWCDPISGHATLYWYRQILGQGPELLVQFQDESVVDDSQLPKDRFSAERLKGVDSTLKIQPAELGDSAMYLCASKRLKNTEAFFGQGTRLTVV.

The genes are TRBV9 and TRBJ2-2; 7 bases map to TRBD2. V dropped 3 bases and J dropped 4; count of bases not matched to a gene: 6. The CDR3 totals 15 residues. Germline V gene sequence: CDR1 SGDLS, CDR2 YYNGEE. The CDR3 nucleotides read TGTGCCAGCAGCGAAGGGGCTAGCGGCACCGGGGAGCTGTTTTTT. Translating it yields CASSEGASGTGELFF.

The chain has TRBV6-6 and TRBJ2-1; D is unclear. The germline gives CDR1 MNHNY, CDR2 SVGAGI (reference sequence). V dropped 3 bases and J dropped 4 bases, with 4 bases sitting between them. The CDR3 contains 12 residues. The CDR3 sequence is CASSYEYNEQFF. CDR3 bases: TGTGCCAGCAGTTATGAGTACAATGAGCAGTTCTTC.

The J gene is TRBJ1-1, the V gene TRBV7-2; 7 nucleotides line up with TRBD1. J lost 1 base, V lost 5 bases, and 4 bases had no gene match. CDR3 length equals 14 residues. Germline lookup yields CDR1 SGHTA and CDR2 FQGNSA. This CDR3 is CASSLRTGNTEAFF. CDR3 nucleotide sequence: TGTGCCAGCAGCCTTCGGACAGGGAACACTGAAGCTTTCTTT.

The chain uses TRBV9 and TRBJ2-7; 7 positions match TRBD1. The CDR3 has 16 residues. The germline V gene encodes CDR1 SGDLS and CDR2 YYNGEE. With V trimmed by 0 bases and J by 4 bases, 10 bases remained unmatched. CDR3 nucleotides: TGTGCCAGCAGCGTAGGGGTAGGGGGCTATTCTTACGAGCAGTACTTC. This codes for CASSVGVGGYSYEQYF.

Comment on this clone: The same CDR3 is also encoded by other DNA sequences in this sample. V is TRBV19 and J is TRBJ1-2; TRBD1 matches 7 bases. The germline V gene has CDR1 LNHDA and CDR2 SQIVND (reference sequence). Unmatched junction bases numbered 5, after V lost 7 bases and J lost 3 bases. This CDR3 has 13 residues. CDR3 residues: CASKAGGDYGYTF. For the CDR3, the DNA is TGTGCCAGTAAGGCAGGGGGTGACTATGGCTACACCTTC. The complete variable domain, with remaining parts taken from reference TRBV19 and TRBJ1-2, reads DGGITQSPKYLFRKEGQNVTLSCEQNLNHDAMYWYRQDPGQGLRLIYYSQIVNDFQKGDIAEGYSVSREKKESFPLTVTSAQKNPTAFYLCASKAGGDYGYTFGSGTRLTVV.

The CDR3 loop reads CAWSVRPGTEAFF. CDR3 DNA: TGTGCCTGGAGTGTACGGCCAGGTACTGAAGCTTTCTTT. The chain employs TRBV30 and TRBJ1-1, with D unresolved. The V end was cut by 0 bases, the J end by 5 bases, with 10 bases between. Per germline, CDR1 GTSNPN and CDR2 SVGIG (reference sequence). CDR3 size: 13 residues.

The CDR3 is CASSLRTSGDVYNEQFF. The CDR3 DNA reads as TGTGCCAGCTCACTCCGGACTAGCGGAGACGTCTACAATGAGCAGTTCTTC. V usage is TRBV18 and J usage is TRBJ2-1; TRBD2 matches 10 bases. CDR1 and CDR2 (germline): KGHSH, LQKENI. After removal of 4 bases from V and 3 bases from J, the junction contained 9 bases not matched to a gene. The CDR3 is 17 amino acids.

This clone was seen more than once but under ten times. The chain couples TRBV2 to TRBJ1-5; 8 bases match TRBD1. V lost 6 bases to trimming and J lost 2 bases; unmatched junction nucleotides: 9. The CDR3 is 16 residues long. Per germline, CDR1 SNHLY and CDR2 FYNNEI. The CDR3 sequence: CASRPGQAFRNQPQHF. CDR3 nucleotide sequence: TGTGCCAGCAGGCCGGGACAGGCTTTTCGCAATCAGCCCCAGCATTTT.

The V call is TRBV19, the J call TRBJ1-1; 9 bases line up with TRBD1. V was pared by 2 bases and J by 6 bases, with 4 bases of the junction left unmatched. The CDR3 contains 14 residues. Germline CDR1 reads LNHDA; CDR2 reads SQIVND (reference sequence). Here the CDR3 DNA reads TGTGCCAGTAGTATAACAGGGGGCAAGGCTGAAGCTTTCTTT. This translates into CASSITGGKAEAFF.